The 9 T cell receptor beta chains below were found in one sample sequenced in a study of shared clonotypes between healthy human individuals. Repertoires were generated with immunoSEQ multiplex PCR, while TCRdb's copy carries only in-frame clones and drops some. The sample records about 1.5 million clones, over 95% being singletons. The sample comprised naive CD4+ T cells sorted from blood. Subset meaning: CD45RA+ positively selected. These receptors came from a man aged 25-40 years in good health.

This clone was counted once. V and J are TRBV5-1 and TRBJ1-1, with D possibly TRBD1 on 6 matching bases. Germline V lookup: CDR1 SGHRS, CDR2 YFSETQ. Deletions cut 2 bases from V and 7 bases from J, with 9 bases between. The CDR3 is 12 residues long. The CDR3 is CASSLQGIEAFF. The CDR3 coding sequence is TGCGCCAGCAGCTTACAGGGAATTGAAGCTTTCTTT.

The CDR3 bases are TGCGCCAGCAGCCAAGTTCAGCGGGAGGGTCGGCAAAACATTCAGTACTTC. Residues: CASSQVQREGRQNIQYF. The V gene is TRBV4-1, the J gene TRBJ2-4, with 10 nucleotides matching TRBD2. CDR1 MGHRA and CDR2 YSYEKL come from the germline V gene. The V gene end was trimmed by 1 base and the J gene end by 5 bases; junction bases not matched to a gene: 8. This CDR3 comprises 17 residues.

The chain links TRBV18 to TRBJ2-5, with TRBD1 matching over 7 bases. Germline V gene sequence: CDR1 KGHSH, CDR2 LQKENI. CDR3 size: 14 residues. Trimming took 3 bases from V and 4 from J; bases not matched to a gene: 5. The CDR3 DNA is TGTGCCAGCTCACCGACAGGGTTTGGAGAGACCCAGTACTTC. Protein sequence: CASSPTGFGETQYF. The full variable domain, in which reference TRBV18 and TRBJ2-5 provide the parts outside the CDR3, is NAGVMQNPRHLVRRRGQEARLRCSPMKGHSHVYWYRQLPEEGLKFMVYLQKENIIDESGMPKERFSAEFPKEGPSILRIQQVVRGDSAAYFCASSPTGFGETQYFGPGTRLLVL.

The CDR3 reads CAIKGLAGDSYNEQFF. The CDR3 DNA is TGTGCCATCAAGGGACTAGCGGGAGACTCCTACAATGAGCAGTTCTTC. V is TRBV10-3 and J is TRBJ2-1, with TRBD2 matching over 14 bases. The V segment lost 7 bases and the J segment 0 bases; nucleotides outside the gene matches: 2. Germline V gene sequence: CDR1 ENHRY, CDR2 SYGVKD. This CDR3 region has 16 residues.

The genes are TRBV5-1 and TRBJ2-3; the D is unclear. The V gene's germline CDR1 is SGHRS and CDR2 YFSETQ. V was shortened by 6 bases and J by 2 bases, with 7 bases between the two germline ends. The CDR3 runs 12 residues. This CDR3 is CASNMNTDTQYF. The DNA of the CDR3 is TGCGCCAGCAATATGAACACAGATACGCAGTATTTT.

V is TRBV5-8 and J is TRBJ2-3; D may correspond to TRBD1 or TRBD2 (5 bases each). The CDR3 runs 14 residues. V was shortened by 4 bases and J by 4 bases, with 13 bases between the two germline ends. The germline V gene encodes CDR1 SGHTS and CDR2 YDEGEE. CDR3 sequence: CASSLPGRSDTQYF. CDR3 bases: TGTGCCAGCAGCCTCCCGGGACGCTCAGATACGCAGTATTTT.

This clone was picked up one time. The V and J genes are TRBV27 and TRBJ2-7; possible D gene TRBD1, 5 bases. Trimming shortened V by 2 bases and J by 0 bases, and 14 bases separated the two germline ends. CDR1 is MNHEY, CDR2 SMNVEV, per germline (reference sequence). The CDR3 runs 16 residues. The CDR3 nucleotides read TGTGCCAGCAGTTTAACCCCGACAGTGAGCTCCTACGAGCAGTACTTC. Amino acids: CASSLTPTVSSYEQYF.

This chain joins TRBV7-3 and TRBJ2-2; D unclear. Trimming shortened V by 4 bases and J by 0 bases, and 9 bases separated the two germline ends. Germline assignment: CDR1 SGHTA and CDR2 FQGTGA. The CDR3 is made up of 15 amino acids. CDR3 DNA sequence: TGTGCCAGCAGCTCGGACGCTTCGAACACCGGGGAGCTGTTTTTT. Amino acid sequence: CASSSDASNTGELFF.

This chain joins TRBV5-1 and TRBJ1-1; D not resolved. This CDR3 contains 14 residues. CDR1 SGHRS and CDR2 YFSETQ come from the germline V gene. Between the trimmed V and J ends, which lost 0 bases and 4 bases, there was a span of 10 bases. The CDR3 here is CASSLAYGATEAFF. CDR3 sequence (DNA): TGCGCCAGCAGCTTGGCCTATGGAGCCACTGAAGCTTTCTTT.